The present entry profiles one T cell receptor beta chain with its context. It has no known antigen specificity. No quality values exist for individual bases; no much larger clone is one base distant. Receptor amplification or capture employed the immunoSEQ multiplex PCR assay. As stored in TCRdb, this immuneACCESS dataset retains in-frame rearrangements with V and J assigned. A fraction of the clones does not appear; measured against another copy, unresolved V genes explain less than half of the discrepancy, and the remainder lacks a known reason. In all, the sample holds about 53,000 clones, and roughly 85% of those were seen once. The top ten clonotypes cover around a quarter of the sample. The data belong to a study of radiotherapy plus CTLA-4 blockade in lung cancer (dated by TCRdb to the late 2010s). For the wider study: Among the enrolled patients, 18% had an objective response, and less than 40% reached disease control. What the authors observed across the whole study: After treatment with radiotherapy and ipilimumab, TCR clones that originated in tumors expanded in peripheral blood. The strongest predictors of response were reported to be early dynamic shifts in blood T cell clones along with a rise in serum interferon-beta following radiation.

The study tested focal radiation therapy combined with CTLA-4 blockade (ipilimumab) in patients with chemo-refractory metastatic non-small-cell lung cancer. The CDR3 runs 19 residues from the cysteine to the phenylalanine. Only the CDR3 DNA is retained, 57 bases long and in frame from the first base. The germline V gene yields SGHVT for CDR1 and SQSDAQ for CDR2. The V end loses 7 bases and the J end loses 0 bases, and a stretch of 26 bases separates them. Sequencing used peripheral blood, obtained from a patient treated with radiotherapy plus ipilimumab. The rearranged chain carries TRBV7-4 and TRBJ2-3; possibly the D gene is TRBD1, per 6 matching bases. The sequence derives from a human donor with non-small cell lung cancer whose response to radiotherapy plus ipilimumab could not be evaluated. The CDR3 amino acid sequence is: CASTVKVKITGKSTDTQYF. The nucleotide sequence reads TGTGCCAGCACCGTCAAGGTAAAAATTACAGGGAAAAGCACAGATACGCAGTATTTT.